These 13 T cell receptor beta chains share one sample of origin, sequenced in a study of spatial heterogeneity in lung cancer. Each CDR3 protein is one row after TCRdb ran MiXCR on the 5' RACE reads. The table lists 40,000 or so distinct CDR3 sequences, more than 4.5% of them singletons. Noted time point: sample taken at primary tumor resection. The starting material was PBMCs, obtained at surgery. These TCRs come from a female donor with early-stage non-small cell lung cancer.

The chain links TRBV6-5 to TRBJ1-3, with no clear D. Trimming stripped 0 bases from V and 4 bases from J, with 10 bases between. The CDR3 is 15 residues long. Germline CDR1 reads MNHEY; CDR2 reads SVGAGI. The CDR3 nucleotides are TGTGCCAGCAGTTACTCCGGTCAAGGGGGAAACACCATATATTTT. This gives the protein CASSYSGQGGNTIYF.

This clonotype occurred many times. The chain is built from TRBV9 and TRBJ2-3; D ambiguous. Germline CDR1 reads SGDLS; CDR2 reads YYNGEE. The CDR3 totals 14 residues. With 0 bases removed from V and 0 bases from J, the gap between germline ends came to 5 bases. The CDR3, as DNA: TGTGCCAGCAGCGTAGATCGGAGCACAGATACGCAGTATTTT. Translating gives CASSVDRSTDTQYF.

This clonotype was detected many times. The genes are TRBV7-2 and TRBJ2-1, with TRBD2 matching 12 bases. V lost 6 bases to trimming and J lost 2 bases; unmatched junction nucleotides: 5. Germline V lookup: CDR1 SGHTA, CDR2 FQGNSA. The length of the CDR3 is 16 residues. Here the CDR3 DNA reads TGTGCCAGCAGTTCCGGGACTAGCGGGCCCTACAATGAGCAGTTCTTC. Translation gives CASSSGTSGPYNEQFF.

This clonotype appeared many times. This chain links TRBV12-3 or TRBV12-4 with TRBJ1-2; D remains unclear. The CDR3 spans 17 residues. V was clipped by 4 bases and J by 8 bases, with 26 bases between them. CDR3 protein: CASSYRPWTGKSAGYTF. The DNA of the CDR3 is TGTGCCAGCAGTTACCGACCCTGGACGGGGAAGAGCGCGGGCTACACCTTC.

Of note for this clonotype: This may be a read error: a much more frequent sequence differs by one nucleotide. This chain joins TRBV7-9 and TRBJ2-7, with D perhaps matching TRBD1 (5 bases). The CDR3 totals 12 residues. The germline V gene has CDR1 SEHNR and CDR2 FQNEAQ (reference sequence). The CDR3 DNA reads as TGTGCCAGCAGCTCCTTAGGGGTCGAGCTGTACTTC. The encoded protein is CASSSLGVELYF.

The rearrangement joins TRBV6-6 to TRBJ2-7, with TRBD1 identical over 10 bases. Germline assignment: CDR1 MNHNY and CDR2 SVGAGI (reference sequence). V lost 4 bases, J lost 3 bases, and 9 bases stayed unmatched. This CDR3 is 16 amino acids long. CDR3 coding DNA: TGTGCCAGCAGTTGGATCCGGGACAGGGGTCTCTACGAGCAGTACTTC. It specifies CASSWIRDRGLYEQYF.

This clonotype has more than one count but fewer than ten. The J gene is TRBJ1-6, the V gene TRBV5-1, with D perhaps TRBD1 (6 bases). Trimming shortened V by 5 bases and J by 0 bases, and 12 bases separated the two germline ends. CDR1 is SGHRS, CDR2 YFSETQ, per germline. The CDR3 is made up of 16 amino acids. CDR3 in DNA: TGCGCCAGCAGTATCGAAGGGGGCTCCTATAATTCACCCCTCCACTTT. This gives the protein CASSIEGGSYNSPLHF.

This clonotype was seen ten or more times. The chain has TRBV3-1 and TRBJ2-3; D is unclear. Germline V gene sequence: CDR1 LGHDT, CDR2 YNNKEL (reference sequence). The V and J ends lost 5 bases and 3 bases respectively, with 18 bases between them. This CDR3 has 16 amino acids. CDR3 in amino acids: CASSTNGLVGTDTQYF. CDR3 nucleotides: TGTGCCAGCAGCACAAATGGTCTGGTCGGAACAGATACGCAGTATTTT.

In this sample, this clonotype turned up many times. V is TRBV20-1 and J is TRBJ1-2; unclear D gene. Germline V gene data show CDR1 as DFQATT and CDR2 as SNEGSKA (reference sequence). CDR3 size: 12 residues. The ends were cut back, 0 bases at V and 9 bases at J, with 11 bases in the middle. The chain's CDR3 is CSARDHGGRYTF. As DNA, the CDR3 is TGCAGTGCTAGAGATCACGGAGGACGCTACACCTTC.

This clonotype was seen a few times. CDR3 in amino acids: CASSRRGTDTQYF. CDR3 DNA: TGTGCCAGTAGCCGACGCGGCACAGATACGCAGTATTTT. The V call is TRBV19, the J call TRBJ2-3, with D unclear. Trimming took off 6 bases at V and 1 base at J, with 8 bases between the two ends. The CDR3 spans 13 residues. Looked up from germline, CDR1 is LNHDA and CDR2 is SQIVND (reference sequence).

The chain joins TRBV11-2 to TRBJ2-1; 11 bases align to TRBD2. With V trimmed by 5 bases and J by 0 bases, 9 bases remained unmatched. This CDR3 has 18 residues. From germline, CDR1 is SGHAT and CDR2 FQNNGV. The CDR3 bases are TGTGCCAGCAGCCTCCTAGCGGGGGGTACGAGCTCCTACAATGAGCAGTTCTTC. Translating it yields CASSLLAGGTSSYNEQFF. Looking up the rest from reference TRBV11-2 and TRBJ2-1 gives the full variable domain: EAGVAQSPRYKIIEKRQSVAFWCNPISGHATLYWYQQILGQGPKLLIQFQNNGVVDDSQLPKDRFSAERLKGVDSTLKIQPAKLEDSAVYLCASSLLAGGTSSYNEQFFGPGTRLTVL.

The CDR3 sequence is CASSSRQYNEQFF. CDR3 nucleotides: TGCGCCAGCAGCTCCAGACAGTACAATGAGCAGTTCTTC. The genes are TRBV5-1 and TRBJ2-1; D possibly corresponds to TRBD1 (5 bases). Germline values: CDR1 SGHRS, CDR2 YFSETQ. This CDR3 is 13 amino acids long. Trimming pared 3 bases from V and 4 bases from J, leaving 8 bases between.

This clonotype showed up many times. Germline is not matched at one junction end, which may reflect a read error. The chain joins TRBV7-7 to TRBJ2-2, with 7 bases that match TRBD1. This CDR3 comprises 14 residues. Germline V gene sequence: CDR1 SSHAT, CDR2 FNYEAQ (reference sequence). The CDR3 protein is CASSLAQGDRELFF. Here the CDR3 DNA reads TGTGCTAGCAGCTTAGCGCAGGGGGACCGGGAGCTGTTTTTT.